This TCR beta chain stems from a study of shared clonotypes between healthy human individuals. How the authors handled the data: Junction-only immunoSEQ sequences carried no quality scores, so filtering differed. Here immunoSEQ multiplex PCR was the method, and the copy in TCRdb shows in-frame clones only, minus some. Clone size and V and J calls were adopted from that table, with D and trimming inferred from the DNA. The sample holds approximately 1,500,000 clones, 95% to 99% seen once. Donors comprised only Caucasian adults living in Nashville, Tennessee. V was pared by 2 bases and J by 8 bases, with 5 bases of the junction left unmatched. Germline values: CDR1 MNHEY, CDR2 SMNVEV (reference sequence). This CDR3 has 13 amino acids.

This receptor was taken from a man aged 25-45 years in good health. The chain is built from TRBV27 and TRBJ2-7; TRBD1 agrees at 8 bases. The specimen was naive CD4+ T cells sorted from blood. Subset described: CD45RA+ positively selected. The CDR3 spells CASSLGQGSKQYF. The CDR3 DNA sequence: TGTGCCAGCAGTTTAGGACAGGGAAGCAAGCAGTACTTC.